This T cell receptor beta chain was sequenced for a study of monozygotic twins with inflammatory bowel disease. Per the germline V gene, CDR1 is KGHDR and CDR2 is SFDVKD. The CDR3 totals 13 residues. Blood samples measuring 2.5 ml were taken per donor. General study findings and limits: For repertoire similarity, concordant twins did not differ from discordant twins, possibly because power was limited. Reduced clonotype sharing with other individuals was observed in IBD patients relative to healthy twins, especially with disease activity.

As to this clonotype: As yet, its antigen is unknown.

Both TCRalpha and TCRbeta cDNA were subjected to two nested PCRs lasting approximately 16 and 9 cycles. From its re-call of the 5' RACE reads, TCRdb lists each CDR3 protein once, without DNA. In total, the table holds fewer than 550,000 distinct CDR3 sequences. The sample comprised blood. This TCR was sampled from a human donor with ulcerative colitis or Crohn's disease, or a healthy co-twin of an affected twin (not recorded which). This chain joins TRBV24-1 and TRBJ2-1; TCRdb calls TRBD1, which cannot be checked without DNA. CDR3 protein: CATSDPGVSEQFF.